Detailed here is one TCR beta chain. The length of the CDR3 is 14 residues. Germline CDR1 reads DFQATT; CDR2 reads SNEGSKA (reference sequence). V lost 4 bases, J lost 0 bases, and 2 bases stayed unmatched. Sample-barcoded 5' priming and a J-beta primer mix drove a second PCR of roughly 6 to 12 cycles. TCRdb passed the 5' RACE reads through MiXCR, listing each CDR3 protein once. The sample has around 1,600,000 distinct CDR3 sequences, approximately 42% seen once; the top ten hold around 4%. This sample was included in a study of blood T cells in healthy people across ages. This chain joins TRBV20-1 and TRBJ2-1; 8 nucleotides agree with TRBD2. The sequence came from a woman between 18 and 29 years old in good health. The material sequenced was blood. The CDR3 DNA reads as TGCAGTGCTAAACTAGCGGCCTCCTACAATGAGCAGTTCTTC. It specifies CSAKLAASYNEQFF.